Following are 17 T cell receptor beta chains from one sample sequenced in a study of tumor and adjacent non-tumor tissue in lung cancer. RNA was extracted from bulk tissue without any cell sorting. Distant lung tissue was collected more than 3 cm away from the tumor edge. The library came from three nested PCR rounds adapted from ARM-PCR protocols. TCRdb itself ran the multiplex PCR reads through MiXCR, one entry per CDR3 protein. The sample shows approximately 120,000 distinct CDR3 sequences, roughly two thirds of them seen only once. Sequences were obtained from distant non-tumor lung tissue. The receptor source for this set is a man aged 60 to 75 with non-small cell lung cancer.

The gene calls are TRBV6-1 and TRBJ1-2, with 7 bases that match TRBD1. CDR1 is MNHNS, CDR2 SASEGT, per germline. CDR3 size: 13 residues. The CDR3 nucleotides are TGTGTCTGCAGAGAGGGACAGCGCTATGGCTACACCTTC. Protein sequence: CVCREGQRYGYTF.

This chain connects TRBV20-1 to TRBJ2-3; D tentatively fits TRBD1 or TRBD2 (6 bases each). Germline V lookup: CDR1 DFQATT, CDR2 SNEGSKA (reference sequence). V was pared by 0 bases and J by 7 bases, with 20 bases between. This CDR3 is 16 amino acids long. In nucleotides, the CDR3 is TGCAGTGCTAGAGATTCGAGACTAGGGGACACGCATACGCAGTATTTT. It encodes CSARDSRLGDTHTQYF.

As for this clonotype: An end of the junction does not agree with germline; a read error may underlie this. The V gene is TRBV29-1, the J gene TRBJ2-1, with D hard to call. The length of the CDR3 is 14 residues. CDR1 is SQVTM and CDR2 is ANQGSEA in the germline V gene. CDR3 coding DNA: TGCACCGTTGATATTGAAGACTCCTACATTGAGCAGTTCTTC. This gives the protein CTVDIEDSYIEQFF.

This clonotype was seen once. The junction and the germline gene differ at one end; a read error may be behind it. This chain links TRBV6-5 with TRBJ2-1; D tentatively reads TRBD1 or TRBD2 (5 bases each). This CDR3 is 14 amino acids long. Germline CDR1 is MNHEY and CDR2 is SVGAGI. The CDR3 nucleotides read TGTACCAGCAGTTCGCACCCGGGGACGTCGGAGCAGTTCTTC. This codes for CTSSSHPGTSEQFF.

This clonotype showed up many times. The chain recombines TRBV11-2 with TRBJ1-4, with a weak D call TRBD1 (5 bases). The CDR3 is made up of 14 amino acids. The germline V gene encodes CDR1 SGHAT and CDR2 FQNNGV. Between the trimmed V and J ends, which lost 5 bases and 7 bases, there was a span of 14 bases. Written as DNA, the CDR3 is TGTGCCAGCAGCAAGGGACTTGTCAGTGAAAAACTGTTTTTT. Translation: CASSKGLVSEKLFF. Combining the CDR3 with reference TRBV11-2 and TRBJ1-4 gives the whole variable domain EAGVAQSPRYKIIEKRQSVAFWCNPISGHATLYWYQQILGQGPKLLIQFQNNGVVDDSQLPKDRFSAERLKGVDSTLKIQPAKLEDSAVYLCASSKGLVSEKLFFGSGTQLSVL.

This clonotype was recorded at least ten times. The chain couples TRBV6-2 or TRBV6-3 to TRBJ1-2; D is undetermined. Germline V gene lookup returns CDR1 MNHEY and CDR2 SVGEGT. The ends were cut back, 6 bases at V and 3 bases at J, with 14 bases in the middle. The CDR3 sequence is 14 residues long. CDR3 protein: CASSTVGTHYGYTF. CDR3 DNA: TGTGCCAGCAGCACGGTGGGCACACACTATGGCTACACCTTC.

Regarding this clonotype: A much larger clone differs from this one at a single base, so this may be a read error. The J gene is TRBJ1-5, the V gene TRBV4-2; D is possibly TRBD1 (5 bases). This CDR3 has 15 amino acids. Trimming left V 5 bases short and J 2 bases short, with 13 bases between. Looked up from germline, CDR1 is LGHNA and CDR2 is YNFKEQ. CDR3: CASSEGRGRNQPQHF. CDR3 DNA: TGTGCCAGCAGCGAGGGACGGGGACGCAATCAGCCCCAGCATTTT.

With respect to this clonotype: A junction end diverges from the germline sequence, so it may reflect a read error. The rearrangement joins TRBV4-3 to TRBJ2-3, with 7 bases lining up with TRBD2. Germline V gene data show CDR1 as LGHNA and CDR2 as YSLEER. There are 16 residues in the CDR3. CDR3 sequence: CASSQEFGGDLGMQYF. The CDR3 DNA reads TGCGCAAGCAGCCAGGAGTTTGGGGGGGACTTGGGTATGCAGTATTTT.

About this clonotype itself: A read error may produce the germline difference seen at one junction end. The J gene is TRBJ2-1, the V gene TRBV6-2 or TRBV6-3, with 9 bases aligning to TRBD2. CDR3 size: 16 residues. Germline loops: CDR1 MNHEY, CDR2 SVGEGT. The CDR3 DNA follows: TGTGCCAGCAGCACCCCGGTAATAGCGGGGGACGATGAGCAGTTTTTC. This sequence encodes CASSTPVIAGDDEQFF.

This clonotype was observed at least ten times. This chain uses TRBV6-5 with TRBJ1-4, with D tentatively TRBD1 (5 bases). This CDR3 has 14 amino acids. CDR1 is MNHEY, CDR2 SVGAGI, per germline. Between the trimmed V and J ends, which lost 2 bases and 6 bases, there was a span of 10 bases. The CDR3 sequence is CASSYRGVDEKLFF. CDR3 in DNA: TGTGCCAGCAGTTACAGGGGAGTTGATGAAAAACTGTTTTTT.

V usage is TRBV7-9 and J usage is TRBJ1-2; D might be TRBD1 (5 bases). V lost 5 bases to trimming and J lost 4 bases, with 11 bases between them. This CDR3 spans 13 amino acids. Germline V lookup: CDR1 SEHNR, CDR2 FQNEAQ (reference sequence). In DNA form, the CDR3 reads TGTGCCAGCAGCGAGAGGACACCCTATGGCTACACCTTC. Translation gives CASSERTPYGYTF.

As to this clonotype: At one end the junction does not follow the germline gene, possibly because of a read error. The V gene is TRBV6-1, the J gene TRBJ2-7; D uncertain. This CDR3 region has 16 residues. The germline V gene encodes CDR1 MNHNS and CDR2 SASEGT. The chain's CDR3 is CASSERMRLVGYEKYF. The DNA of the CDR3 is TGTGCCAGCAGTGAACGTATGCGGCTGGTCGGATACGAGAAGTACTTC.

By sample share, this clonotype is medium-sized. The V and J genes are TRBV4-1 and TRBJ2-7; TRBD1 agrees at 11 bases. CDR3 length: 14 residues. From germline, CDR1 is MGHRA and CDR2 YSYEKL. The J segment lost 7 bases and the V segment lost 6 bases, leaving 8 bases of the junction unmatched. The CDR3 DNA is TGCGCCAGCAGTCATGGACAGGGGGCTGAAGAGCAGTACTTC. Amino acids: CASSHGQGAEEQYF.

This clonotype was recorded a few times. The V call is TRBV2, the J call TRBJ2-1; tentative D call: TRBD2 (5 bases). Germline CDR1 SNHLY, CDR2 FYNNEI. Trimming took 5 bases from V and 12 from J, leaving 14 bases between them. CDR3 length: 12 residues. The CDR3 sequence: CASSMTTGWQFF. The CDR3 region has the DNA TGTGCCAGCAGTATGACTACTGGATGGCAGTTCTTC.

The chain joins TRBV20-1 to TRBJ1-1; D is perhaps TRBD1 (5 bases). The V end lost 1 base, the J end lost 5 bases, and 11 bases lay between the germline ends. This CDR3 comprises 13 residues. Per germline, CDR1 DFQATT and CDR2 SNEGSKA (reference sequence). CDR3 in amino acids: CSARGGLWTEAFF. CDR3 DNA: TGCAGTGCTAGAGGGGGCTTGTGGACTGAAGCTTTCTTT.

The sample holds many counts of this clonotype. The chain couples TRBV4-1 to TRBJ2-7, with D hard to call. Per germline, CDR1 MGHRA and CDR2 YSYEKL. CDR3 length equals 16 residues. Trimming took off 0 bases at V and 1 base at J, with 13 bases between the two ends. As DNA, the CDR3 is TGCGCCAGCAGCCAAGATTATAGCAGGCCTTCCTACGAGCAGTACTTC. It yields the protein CASSQDYSRPSYEQYF.

As concerns this clonotype: Being one base from a much bigger clone, this may be a read error. The V call is TRBV7-9, the J call TRBJ1-2, with unresolved D. Germline V CDR1 and CDR2: SEHNR, FQNEAQ (reference sequence). The CDR3 extends over 14 amino acids. The CDR3 nucleotides are TGTGCCATCAGCCCCTCTTTATCTAACTATGGCTACACCTTC. Amino acids: CAISPSLSNYGYTF.